These T cell receptor beta chains were read from a single sample in a study of cytomegalovirus exposure and HLA in healthy donors. Only in-frame clones appear in the TCRdb table, and some are missing; sequencing was by immunoSEQ multiplex PCR. The sample shows about 180,000 clones, around 80% of them seen only once. The sequenced sample was PBMCs. The receptors come from a girl aged 5-17 years in good health and CMV-seropositive. The CDR3 runs from the conserved cysteine through the conserved F or W. A D gene is named only where the DNA matches it firmly. Not every row has a clone size; where given, it reads once, few, many or a size class.

D gene	V gene	clone size	J gene	CDR3 protein	CDR3 DNA
.	TRBV7-6	.	TRBJ1-4	CASSLGGQINEKLFF	TGTGCCAGCAGCTTAGGCGGACAGATTAATGAAAAACTGTTTTTT
.	TRBV10-3	.	TRBJ1-1	CATKEQGRGNTEAFF	TGTGCCACCAAGGAACAGGGAAGAGGTAACACTGAAGCTTTCTTT
TRBD1	TRBV19	few	TRBJ1-2	CASTQWTGDYTF	TGTGCCAGTACCCAATGGACAGGGGACTACACCTTC
.	TRBV7-6	.	TRBJ2-5	CASSLYSNPGETQYF	TGTGCCAGCAGCCTCTACTCCAATCCCGGGGAGACCCAGTACTTC
TRBD2	TRBV28	.	TRBJ2-7	CASSSGLAVYEQYF	TGTGCCAGCAGTTCGGGACTAGCGGTCTACGAGCAGTACTTC
.	TRBV18	.	TRBJ1-5	CASSPGSGQPQHF	TGTGCCAGCTCCCCAGGGAGTGGGCAGCCCCAGCATTTT
.	TRBV27	.	TRBJ2-1	CASSPSHNEQFF	TGTGCCAGCAGTCCTTCCCACAATGAGCAGTTCTTC
.	TRBV6-5	.	TRBJ2-7	CASRNSWGSEQYF	TGTGCCAGCAGGAACTCCTGGGGCTCCGAGCAGTACTTC
.	TRBV6-5	.	TRBJ1-2	CASSYTTGGVRGYTF	TGTGCCAGCAGTTACACCACGGGGGGGGTACGTGGCTACACCTTC
.	TRBV5-1	once	TRBJ2-2	CASSLGLSGELFF	TGCGCCAGCAGCTTGGGTCTTTCGGGGGAGCTGTTTTTT
TRBD1	TRBV5-1	.	TRBJ1-2	CASSLGQGWDGYTF	TGCGCCAGCAGCTTGGGACAGGGCTGGGACGGCTACACCTTC
TRBD2	TRBV4-3	.	TRBJ2-1	CASSLSGRAGNEQFF	TGCGCCAGCAGCCTTAGCGGGAGGGCCGGGAATGAGCAGTTCTTC
.	TRBV27	.	TRBJ2-3	CASSPEETDTQYF	TGTGCCAGCAGTCCAGAGGAAACAGATACGCAGTATTTT
TRBD2	TRBV7-2	.	TRBJ2-3	CASSFQLAGGTNTQYF	TGTGCCAGCAGCTTCCAACTAGCGGGAGGGACAAATACGCAGTATTTT
TRBD1	TRBV5-4	.	TRBJ2-7	CASSSGQGYYEQYF	TGTGCCAGCAGCTCCGGACAGGGGTATTACGAGCAGTACTTC
TRBD1	TRBV6-6	.	TRBJ1-2	CASSSRTGGIDGYTF	TGTGCCAGCAGTTCCCGGACAGGGGGAATAGATGGCTACACCTTC
TRBD2	TRBV5-6	.	TRBJ2-4	CASTRTSGTLAKNIQYF	TGTGCCAGCACCCGGACTAGCGGAACTCTAGCCAAAAACATTCAGTACTTC
TRBD1	TRBV5-1	.	TRBJ1-4	CASRTGQGNEKLFF	TGCGCCAGCAGGACGGGACAGGGAAATGAAAAACTGTTTTTT
TRBD1	TRBV7-7	few	TRBJ2-2	CASSPDRGGVSGELFF	TGTGCCAGCAGCCCTGACAGGGGAGGTGTCTCCGGGGAGCTGTTTTTT
.	TRBV6-1	few	TRBJ1-1	CASRIPGSNTEAFF	TGTGCCAGCAGGATTCCGGGTTCGAACACTGAAGCTTTCTTT
TRBD2	TRBV7-6	.	TRBJ2-5	CASSQTIAGSAQETRYF	TGTGCCAGCAGCCAAACCATAGCGGGATCAGCCCAAGAGACCCGGTACTTC
.	TRBV13	.	TRBJ2-6	CASSLVGAGANVLTF	TGTGCCAGCAGCTTAGTAGGGGCTGGGGCCAACGTCCTGACTTTC
TRBD2	TRBV29-1	.	TRBJ2-1	CSVALIKRERYNEQFF	TGCAGCGTTGCTCTAATTAAGCGGGAGCGCTACAATGAGCAGTTCTTC
.	TRBV25-1	.	TRBJ1-2	CASSEYYPVYGYTF	TGTGCCAGCAGTGAATACTATCCCGTCTATGGCTACACCTTC
TRBD1	TRBV18	.	TRBJ1-5	CASSYNRDRDQPQHF	TGTGCCAGCTCATACAACCGGGACAGAGATCAGCCCCAGCATTTT
.	TRBV7-9	.	TRBJ2-7	CASSSDSNYYEQYF	TGTGCCAGCAGCTCGGACTCGAATTATTACGAGCAGTACTTC
TRBD1	TRBV29-1	.	TRBJ1-1	CSVGQGTMNTEAFF	TGCAGCGTAGGACAGGGTACCATGAACACTGAAGCTTTCTTT
TRBD2	TRBV15	few	TRBJ2-2	CATSTGTSGGRNTGELFF	TGTGCCACCAGCACCGGGACTAGCGGCGGGCGGAACACCGGGGAGCTGTTTTTT
.	TRBV25-1	.	TRBJ1-1	CASSERGYYDTEAFF	TGTGCCAGCAGTGAGCGGGGGTATTATGACACTGAAGCTTTCTTT
TRBD1	TRBV7-6	once	TRBJ2-7	CASSLGTGGAGPYEQYF	TGTGCCAGCAGCTTGGGGACAGGGGGCGCTGGACCCTACGAGCAGTACTTC
.	TRBV7-9	many	TRBJ1-4	CASSSPAETNEKLFF	TGTGCCAGCAGCTCTCCGGCGGAAACTAATGAAAAACTGTTTTTT
.	TRBV29-1	.	TRBJ2-7	CSVEEGSWGESYEQYF	TGCAGCGTTGAAGAAGGATCTTGGGGGGAATCCTACGAGCAGTACTTC
TRBD1	TRBV5-1	.	TRBJ1-1	CASSPTGAGTEAFF	TGCGCCAGCAGCCCGACAGGGGCGGGAACTGAAGCTTTCTTT
.	TRBV27	.	TRBJ1-1	CASNPQGNTEAFF	TGTGCCAGCAATCCGCAGGGGAACACTGAAGCTTTCTTT
.	TRBV12-5	.	TRBJ2-7	CASGLGQTYEQYF	TGTGCTAGTGGTCTGGGCCAGACCTACGAGCAGTACTTC
.	TRBV5-5	.	TRBJ2-7	CASSFDRYEQYF	TGTGCCAGCAGCTTTGACAGATACGAGCAGTACTTC
.	TRBV10-3	.	TRBJ2-7	CATSESAGSYEQYF	TGTGCCACCAGTGAGTCTGCGGGTTCCTACGAGCAGTACTTC
.	TRBV9	.	TRBJ1-4	CASSVEGSGAGEKLFF	TGTGCCAGCAGCGTAGAAGGTTCAGGGGCCGGCGAAAAACTGTTTTTT
TRBD2	TRBV10-1	.	TRBJ2-7	CARPRPKTSGRGEQYF	TGCGCCAGGCCCCGGCCAAAAACTAGCGGGAGGGGCGAGCAGTACTTC
TRBD2	TRBV5-4	.	TRBJ2-3	CASSLASGRRADTQYF	TGTGCCAGCAGCCTGGCTAGCGGGAGGAGGGCAGATACGCAGTATTTT
TRBD2	TRBV6-6	.	TRBJ2-1	CASSEGLAGGFF	TGTGCCAGCAGTGAGGGACTAGCGGGAGGGTTCTTC